This T cell receptor (beta chain) derives from a study of CD8 T cells in ankylosing spondylitis. Study-wide points: According to the report, clones linked to the disease were significantly enriched in matched synovial fluid samples taken from ankylosing spondylitis patients. A TCR beta motif made of several highly homologous variants seemed typical of ankylosing spondylitis blood.

In TCRdb, the 5' RACE reads were re-called with MiXCR into one record per CDR3 protein. The sample lists approximately 31,000 distinct CDR3 sequences; roughly 33% were seen once. Details on this clonotype: The antigen is not known.

Germline lookup yields CDR1 SGHNT and CDR2 YYREEE (reference sequence). The CDR3 length is 18 residues. Trimming removed 2 bases from V and 4 bases from J, with 21 bases in between. Sequencing used synovial fluid, either unsorted or a sorted T cell fraction (not recorded which). The rearrangement uses TRBV5-4 and TRBJ2-2, with a tentative D call TRBD2 (6 bases). The sequence was collected from a male donor with ankylosing spondylitis. This CDR3 is CASSFGGPGWRGTGELFF. The CDR3 DNA reads TGTGCCAGCAGCTTTGGTGGGCCGGGTTGGAGGGGCACCGGGGAGCTGTTTTTT.